The next 12 T cell receptor beta chains were all read from a single sample in a study of early T cells in non-severe SARS-CoV-2 infection. MiXCR, run by TCRdb on the 5' RACE reads, gives a single entry per CDR3 protein. The table has 75,000 to 100,000 distinct CDR3 sequences, approximately 17% seen once; the top ten hold 1.3%. Input material: whole blood. The receptors here all came from an adult who was a healthcare worker with PCR-confirmed SARS-CoV-2 infection or an uninfected control (not recorded which).

This clonotype has a handful of counts. V and J are TRBV12-3 or TRBV12-4 and TRBJ1-1; D is perhaps TRBD1 (6 bases). The CDR3 loop spans 17 amino acids. Trimming took 4 bases from V and 4 from J, leaving 22 bases between them. CDR3 DNA: TGTGCCAGCAGTTCTCGCGCAGGGGCTCGGATGGTCACTGAAGCTTTCTTT. Translating gives CASSSRAGARMVTEAFF.

The gene calls are TRBV12-3 or TRBV12-4 and TRBJ2-7; D is uncertain. The CDR3 consists of 14 residues. Trimming pared 5 bases from V and 7 bases from J, leaving 18 bases between. CDR3 DNA: TGTGCCAGCAGTGATTTCGATCGGGCCGGGGAGCAGTACTTC. This gives the protein CASSDFDRAGEQYF.

This clonotype is medium-sized in the sample. The V and J genes are TRBV20-1 and TRBJ2-1, with unresolved D. Germline V gene sequence: CDR1 DFQATT, CDR2 SNEGSKA (reference sequence). The V end lost 5 bases, the J end lost 3 bases, and 17 bases lay between the germline ends. The CDR3 length is 15 residues. The CDR3 DNA is TGCAGTGCTCAGGACCCAAAACTCGACTACAATGAGCAGTTCTTC. As protein: CSAQDPKLDYNEQFF.

The chain links TRBV25-1 to TRBJ1-1; weak D call: TRBD1 (6 bases). Deletions cut 3 bases from V and 1 base from J, with 12 bases between. Germline CDR1 is MGHDK and CDR2 is SYGVNS. This CDR3 comprises 15 residues. The CDR3, as DNA: TGTGCCAGCAGTGAGTCTAAACAGGGGAACACTGAAGCTTTCTTT. Protein sequence: CASSESKQGNTEAFF.

The chain recombines TRBV19 with TRBJ1-1; a possible D gene is TRBD1 (5 bases). The CDR3 is 16 amino acids. Per the germline V gene, CDR1 is LNHDA and CDR2 is SQIVND (reference sequence). The V and J ends lost 1 base and 4 bases respectively, with 16 bases between them. The CDR3 DNA is TGTGCCAGTAGTATAGCCTCAAGGCAGGGCGGCACTGAAGCTTTCTTT. Translated, it gives CASSIASRQGGTEAFF.

V is TRBV28 and J is TRBJ1-2; D gene ambiguous. The CDR3 runs 13 residues. V gave up 6 bases and J gave up 3 bases, with 11 bases separating them. Germline CDR1 and CDR2: MDHEN and SYDVKM. CDR3 in DNA: TGTGCCAGCAGCTCTTCGCCCCACTATGGCTACACCTTC. It translates to CASSSSPHYGYTF.

The rearrangement uses TRBV6-4 and TRBJ2-1, with 11 bases fitting TRBD2. The germline gives CDR1 MRHNA, CDR2 SNTAGT. This CDR3 has 16 residues. V lost 5 bases, J lost 1 base, and 4 bases stayed unmatched. The CDR3 region has the DNA TGTGCCAGCAGTCCGGGACTAGCGGAGTCCTACAATGAGCAGTTCTTC. This translates into CASSPGLAESYNEQFF.

This clonotype was seen more than once but under ten times. J is TRBJ2-7 and V is TRBV7-9; D unresolved. Germline CDR1 and CDR2: SEHNR and FQNEAQ (reference sequence). Between the trimmed V and J ends, which lost 5 bases and 6 bases, there was a span of 11 bases. The CDR3 consists of 12 residues. CDR3 residues: CASSPSVSEQYF. The CDR3 coding sequence is TGTGCCAGCAGCCCCTCGGTCAGCGAGCAGTACTTC. Based on the CDR3 plus reference TRBV7-9 and TRBJ2-7, the full variable domain is DTGVSQNPRHKITKRGQNVTFRCDPISEHNRLYWYRQTLGQGPEFLTYFQNEAQLEKSRLLSDRFSAERPKGSFSTLEIQRTEQGDSAMYLCASSPSVSEQYFGPGTRLTVT.

This clonotype was counted many times. V gene TRBV27 combines with J gene TRBJ1-2; unclear D gene. This CDR3 spans 13 amino acids. V was pared by 6 bases and J by 8 bases, with 16 bases between. CDR1 and CDR2 (germline): MNHEY, SMNVEV (reference sequence). CDR3 DNA: TGTGCCAGCAGCCCCAGGTGGGCGCAGGGCTACACCTTC. It translates to CASSPRWAQGYTF.

This clonotype appeared a few times. The chain combines TRBV5-5 with TRBJ1-5; the D gene is possibly TRBD1 (5 bases). V gave up 0 bases and J gave up 4 bases, with 14 bases separating them. The CDR3 extends over 16 amino acids. Germline-derived CDR1 and CDR2 are SGHKS and YYEKEE (reference sequence). The chain's CDR3 is CASSLAPQGRNQPQHF. The CDR3 DNA is TGTGCCAGCAGCTTGGCACCGCAGGGAAGGAATCAGCCCCAGCATTTT.

The J gene is TRBJ2-5, the V gene TRBV18, with a weak D call TRBD1 (5 bases). Trimming took 3 bases from V and 3 from J, leaving 14 bases between them. The CDR3 runs 15 residues. Germline CDR1 reads KGHSH; CDR2 reads LQKENI. CDR3 DNA: TGTGCCAGCTCACCCTACCCAGACAGTAAAGAGACCCAGTACTTC. Amino acid sequence: CASSPYPDSKETQYF.

J is TRBJ2-1 and V is TRBV11-2; TRBD2 is a possible D gene (6 bases). The CDR3 spans 15 residues. The V gene lost 2 bases and the J gene lost 8 bases, with 16 bases spanning the gap. In germline, CDR1 is SGHAT, CDR2 FQNNGV. CDR3 amino acids: CASSLSGGSIDEQFF. As DNA, the CDR3 is TGTGCCAGCAGCTTATCCGGGGGATCGATCGATGAGCAGTTCTTC.